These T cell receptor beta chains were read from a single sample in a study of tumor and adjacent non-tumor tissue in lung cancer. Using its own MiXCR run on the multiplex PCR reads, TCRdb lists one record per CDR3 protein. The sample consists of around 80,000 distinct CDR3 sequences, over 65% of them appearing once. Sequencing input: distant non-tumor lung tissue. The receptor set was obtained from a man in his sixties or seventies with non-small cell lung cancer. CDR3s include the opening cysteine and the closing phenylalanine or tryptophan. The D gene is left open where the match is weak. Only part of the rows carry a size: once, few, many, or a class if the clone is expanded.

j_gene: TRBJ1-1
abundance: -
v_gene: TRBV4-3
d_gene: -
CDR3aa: CANSQVSYGEAFF
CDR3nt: TGCGCCAACAGCCAAGTGTCCTACGGCGAAGCTTTCTTT

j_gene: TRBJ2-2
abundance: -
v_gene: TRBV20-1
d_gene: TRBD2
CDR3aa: CSARGLAGGPNPGELFF
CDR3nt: TGCAGTGCTAGGGGTCTAGCGGGAGGGCCCAACCCCGGGGAGCTGTTTTTT

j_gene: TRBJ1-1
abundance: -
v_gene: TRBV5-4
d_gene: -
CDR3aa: CAIRTSNNEAFF
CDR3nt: TGTGCCATTAGGACCTCGAACAATGAAGCTTTCTTT

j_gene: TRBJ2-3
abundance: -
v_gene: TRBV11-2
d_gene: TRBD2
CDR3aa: CASSPILTGGHPDTQYF
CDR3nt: TGTGCCAGCAGCCCTATACTAACGGGGGGGCATCCAGATACGCAGTATTTT

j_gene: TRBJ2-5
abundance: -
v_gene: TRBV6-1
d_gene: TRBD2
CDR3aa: CASSKDGTSGGARETQYF
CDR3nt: TGTGCCAGCAGTAAAGACGGGACTAGTGGGGGGGCGAGGGAGACCCAGTACTTC

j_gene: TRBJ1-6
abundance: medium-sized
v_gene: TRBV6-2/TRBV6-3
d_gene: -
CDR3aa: CASSPAGKENSPLHF
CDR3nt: TGTGCCAGCAGCCCGGCGGGTAAAGAGAATTCACCCCTCCACTTT

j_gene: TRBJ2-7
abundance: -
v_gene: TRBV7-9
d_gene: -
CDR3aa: CASSSLYEQYF
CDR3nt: TGTGCCAGCAGCTCGCTCTACGAGCAGTACTTC

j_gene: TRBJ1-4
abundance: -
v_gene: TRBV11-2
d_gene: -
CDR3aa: CASSSERDRNEKLFF
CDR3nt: TGTGCCAGTAGCTCAGAAAGAGATCGTAATGAAAAACTGTTTTTT

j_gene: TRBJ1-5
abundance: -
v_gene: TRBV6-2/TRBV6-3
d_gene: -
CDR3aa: CASSFHRLNQPQHF
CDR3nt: TGTGCCAGCAGTTTCCACAGGTTAAATCAGCCTCAGCATTTT

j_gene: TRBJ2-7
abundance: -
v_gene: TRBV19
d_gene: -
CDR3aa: CASSIVDKYEQYF
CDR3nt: TGTGCCAGTAGTATAGTGGACAAATACGAGCAGTACTTC

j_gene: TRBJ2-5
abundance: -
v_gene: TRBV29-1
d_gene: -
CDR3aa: CRAADRFKETQYF
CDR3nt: TGCCGCGCGGCCGACAGGTTCAAAGAGACCCAGTATTTC